This T cell receptor (beta chain) came from a study of post-analysis software for immune sequencing data (dated by TCRdb to the mid-2010s). With regard to the full study: Disease courses on record covered relapsing-remitting, secondary progressive and progressive-relapsing multiple sclerosis, though some patients had no subtype annotation. The patient repertoires were set against around eleven previously published healthy control repertoires from donors whose ages ranged from roughly 6 to 26 years. A subset of samples was prepared in parallel using single-end sample barcoding, then pooled and co-amplified after Illumina adapter ligation. Here is what the overall study found, with its caveats: The multiple sclerosis patient group was slightly younger than the control group. Compared with controls, multiple sclerosis patients had significantly lower normalized Chao1 diversity, a finding suggesting substantial peripheral T-cell clonal expansion. Patients showed significantly higher frequencies than controls for several TRBV segments, among them TRBV5-6, TRBV5-1 and TRBV20-1. Direct clustering with F measure revealed strong co-clustering of samples prepared in the same batch, which led to a batch-effect correction.

The CDR3 covers 15 residues, taking in both the cysteine and the phenylalanine. Of the read, only the CDR3 DNA is kept; its 45 bases are in frame from base 1. The germline V gene encodes CDR1 MGHRA and CDR2 YSYEKL. V is pared back by 2 bases and J by 4 bases, with 12 bases lying between the germline termini. A word on this clonotype: What this receptor recognizes is not known. There are no base qualities to consult, and no much larger clone falls within one base.

To demonstrate the VDJtools post-analysis software, the study profiled TCR beta repertoires from the peripheral blood of 10 to 15 young patients with multiple sclerosis. The multiple sclerosis patients were children and adolescents ranging in age from 6 to 15 years. Library construction relied on PCR. Sequenced on an Illumina HiSeq 2500. To reduce PCR and sequencing biases, unique molecular identifiers were built into the TCR beta cDNA libraries. Approximately 500,000 cDNA molecules were obtained for every 1 to 10 million input T cells, so each molecule roughly corresponded to one T cell. The patient libraries were prepared and sequenced using the same protocol as the earlier healthy control dataset. Samples belonging to the same batch were prepared together, multiplexed and sequenced on a shared HiSeq lane. On the study's bioinformatics: MIGEC was used to process the raw barcoded reads, and molecular identifier groups with only a single read were discarded before consensus assembly and CDR3 extraction. Clonotype tables were post-analysed with VDJtools, and diversity was normalized by down-sampling all datasets to the smallest sample size. Repertoire overlap clustering matched CDR3 amino acid but not nucleotide sequences to correct batch-related cross-sample contamination. The public reads were reprocessed in TCRdb via fastp at Q25 and MiXCR, keeping in-frame beta chains. Every distinct CDR3 protein forms one entry, paired with its most common genes and DNA. TCRdb, not the original authors, processed these V and J calls. The sample yields roughly 670,000 distinct CDR3 sequences; around 64% were counted once. Over 9% of the sample is in the top ten clones.

In this chain, TRBV4-1 is recombined with TRBJ2-1; the D gene is possibly TRBD1, with 5 bases matching. Sequenced: blood. The TCR originated in a girl aged 2 to 10 with multiple sclerosis. Here the CDR3 is given as CASSQTGLIYNEQFF. The DNA sequence is as follows: TGCGCCAGCAGCCAAACAGGCCTCATTTACAATGAGCAGTTCTTC.